This T cell receptor (beta chain) was obtained from a study of T cells in Graves' hyperthyroidism and ophthalmopathy. Across the study: Prior to any treatment, at the point of initial diagnosis, peripheral blood was collected. General observations from the study: Stable hyperthyroidism was separated from ophthalmopathy by a model based on 13 V-J features.

From RNA transcripts, TCR beta CDR3 regions were amplified. The study used the HTBI primer set for a first-round RT-PCR of the TCR CDR3. TCRdb called the multiplex PCR reads again in MiXCR, with one record for every CDR3 protein. The sample consists of under 300,000 distinct CDR3 sequences, approximately 21% of them appearing once. With respect to this clonotype: The antigen is unknown.

Isolation of PBMCs was performed on around 9.3 ml fresh peripheral blood. Material: blood. This TCR was recovered from a man aged 25 to 45 with Graves' ophthalmopathy.

CDR3 bases: TGTGCCAGCAGCGTCGGAATTAGACTAGCGGGAGAGGATGAGCAGTACTTC. It yields the protein CASSVGIRLAGEDEQYF. V gene TRBV9 combines with J gene TRBJ2-7; 12 bases line up with TRBD2. This CDR3 region has 17 residues. Germline trimming cut 2 bases from V and 7 bases from J; bases unmatched to any gene: 13. From germline, CDR1 is SGDLS and CDR2 YYNGEE.